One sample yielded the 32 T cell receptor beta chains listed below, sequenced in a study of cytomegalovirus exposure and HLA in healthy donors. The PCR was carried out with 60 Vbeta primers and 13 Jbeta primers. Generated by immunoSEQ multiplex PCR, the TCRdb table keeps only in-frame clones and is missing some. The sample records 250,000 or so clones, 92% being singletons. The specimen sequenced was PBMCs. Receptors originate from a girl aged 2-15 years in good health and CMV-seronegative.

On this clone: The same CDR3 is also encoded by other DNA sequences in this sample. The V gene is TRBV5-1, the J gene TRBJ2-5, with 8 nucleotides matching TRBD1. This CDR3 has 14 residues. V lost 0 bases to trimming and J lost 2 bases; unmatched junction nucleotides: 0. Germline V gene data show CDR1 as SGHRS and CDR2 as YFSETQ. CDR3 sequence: CASSLGQGQETQYF. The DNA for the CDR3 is TGCGCCAGCAGCTTGGGACAGGGGCAAGAGACCCAGTACTTC.

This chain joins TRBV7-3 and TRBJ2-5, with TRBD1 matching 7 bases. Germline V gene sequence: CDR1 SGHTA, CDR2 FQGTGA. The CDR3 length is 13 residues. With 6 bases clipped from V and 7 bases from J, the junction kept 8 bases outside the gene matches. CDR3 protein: CASRKDRDGTQYF. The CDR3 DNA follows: TGTGCCAGCAGAAAAGACAGGGATGGGACCCAGTACTTC.

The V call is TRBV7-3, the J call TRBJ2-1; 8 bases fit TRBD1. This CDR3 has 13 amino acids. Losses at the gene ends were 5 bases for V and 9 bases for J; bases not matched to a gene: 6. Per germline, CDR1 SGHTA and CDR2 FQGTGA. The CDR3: CASSPRGTGEQFF. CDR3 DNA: TGTGCCAGCAGCCCCAGGGGGACAGGTGAGCAGTTCTTC.

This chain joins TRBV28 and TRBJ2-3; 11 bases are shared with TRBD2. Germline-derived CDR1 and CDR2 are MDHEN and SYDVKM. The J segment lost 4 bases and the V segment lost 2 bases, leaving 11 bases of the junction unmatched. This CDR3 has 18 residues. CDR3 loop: CASSLELGSGGAPDTQYF. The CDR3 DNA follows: TGTGCCAGCAGTTTAGAATTGGGTAGCGGGGGGGCCCCAGATACGCAGTATTTT.

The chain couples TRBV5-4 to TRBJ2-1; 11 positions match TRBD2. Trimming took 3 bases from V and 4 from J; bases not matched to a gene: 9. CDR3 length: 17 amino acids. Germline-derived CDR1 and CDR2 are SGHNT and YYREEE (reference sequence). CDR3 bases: TGTGCCAGCAGCTCCCCTCCGGGACTAGCGGATTACAATGAGCAGTTCTTC. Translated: CASSSPPGLADYNEQFF.

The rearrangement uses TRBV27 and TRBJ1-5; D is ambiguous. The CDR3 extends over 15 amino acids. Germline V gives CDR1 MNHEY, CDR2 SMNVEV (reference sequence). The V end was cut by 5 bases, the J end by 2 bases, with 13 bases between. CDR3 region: CASSINRSGNQPQHF. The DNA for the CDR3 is TGTGCCAGCAGTATCAATCGTAGCGGCAATCAGCCCCAGCATTTT.

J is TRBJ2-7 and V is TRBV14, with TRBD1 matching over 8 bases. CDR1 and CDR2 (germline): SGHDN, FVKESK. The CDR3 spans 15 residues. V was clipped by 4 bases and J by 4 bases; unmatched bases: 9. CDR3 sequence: CASSPLGRGPYEQYF. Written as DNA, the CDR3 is TGTGCCAGCAGCCCGTTGGGCAGGGGGCCTTACGAGCAGTACTTC.

CDR3 sequence (DNA): TGTGCCAGCAGCCCCGCGGGGGGCGGGGGGGCCTCAGAGACCCAGTACTTC. Translation gives CASSPAGGGGASETQYF. The rearrangement links TRBV5-4 to TRBJ2-5; 9 positions agree with TRBD2. Germline loops: CDR1 SGHNT, CDR2 YYREEE (reference sequence). The CDR3 spans 17 residues. V lost 4 bases and J lost 4; bases outside the gene matches: 14.

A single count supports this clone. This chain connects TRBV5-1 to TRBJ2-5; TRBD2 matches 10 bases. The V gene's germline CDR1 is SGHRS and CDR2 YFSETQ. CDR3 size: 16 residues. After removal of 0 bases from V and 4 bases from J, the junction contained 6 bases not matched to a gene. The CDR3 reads CASSLGDSGGTETQYF. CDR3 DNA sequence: TGCGCCAGCAGCTTGGGGGATAGCGGGGGGACAGAGACCCAGTACTTC.

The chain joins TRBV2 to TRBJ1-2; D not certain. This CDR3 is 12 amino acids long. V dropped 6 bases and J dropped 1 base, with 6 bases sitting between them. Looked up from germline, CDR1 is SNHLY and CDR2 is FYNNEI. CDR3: CASSENNYGYTF. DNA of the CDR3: TGTGCCAGCAGCGAGAATAACTATGGCTACACCTTC. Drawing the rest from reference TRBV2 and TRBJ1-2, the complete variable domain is EPEVTQTPSHQVTQMGQEVILRCVPISNHLYFYWYRQILGQKVEFLVSFYNNEISEKSEIFDDQFSVERPDGSNFTLKIRSTKLEDSAMYFCASSENNYGYTFGSGTRLTVV.

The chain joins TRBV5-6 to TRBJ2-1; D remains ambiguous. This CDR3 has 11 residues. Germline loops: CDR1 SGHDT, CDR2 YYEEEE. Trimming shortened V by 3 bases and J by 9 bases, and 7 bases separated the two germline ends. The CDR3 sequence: CASSSVAEQFF. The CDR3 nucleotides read TGTGCCAGCAGCTCGGTAGCTGAGCAGTTCTTC.

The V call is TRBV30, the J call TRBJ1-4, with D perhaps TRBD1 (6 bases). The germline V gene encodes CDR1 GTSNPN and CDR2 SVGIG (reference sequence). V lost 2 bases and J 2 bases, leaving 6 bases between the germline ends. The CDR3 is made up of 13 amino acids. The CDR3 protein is CAWSTGTNEKLFF. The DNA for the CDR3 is TGTGCCTGGAGTACAGGGACTAATGAAAAACTGTTTTTT. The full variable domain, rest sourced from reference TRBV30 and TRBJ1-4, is SQTIHQWPATLVQPVGSPLSLECTVEGTSNPNLYWYRQAAGRGLQLLFYSVGIGQISSEVPQNLSASRPQDRQFILSSKKLLLSDSGFYLCAWSTGTNEKLFFGSGTQLSVL.

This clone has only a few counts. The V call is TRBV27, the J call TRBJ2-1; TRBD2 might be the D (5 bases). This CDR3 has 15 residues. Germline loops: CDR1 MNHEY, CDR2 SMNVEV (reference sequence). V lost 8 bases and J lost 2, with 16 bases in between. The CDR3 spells CASSGVANPYNEQFF. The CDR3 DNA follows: TGTGCCAGCTCCGGGGTCGCAAATCCCTACAATGAGCAGTTCTTC.

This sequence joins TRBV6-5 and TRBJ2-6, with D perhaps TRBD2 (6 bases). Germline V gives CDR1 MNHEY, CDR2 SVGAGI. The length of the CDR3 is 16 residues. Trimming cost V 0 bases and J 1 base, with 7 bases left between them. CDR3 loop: CASSYSRGSGANVLTF. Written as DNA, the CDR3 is TGTGCCAGCAGTTACTCGCGGGGTTCTGGGGCCAACGTCCTGACTTTC.

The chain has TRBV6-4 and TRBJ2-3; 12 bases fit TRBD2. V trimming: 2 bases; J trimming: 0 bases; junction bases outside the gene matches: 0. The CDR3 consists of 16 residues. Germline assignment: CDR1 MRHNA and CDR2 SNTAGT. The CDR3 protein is CASSDGTSGSTDTQYF. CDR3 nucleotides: TGTGCCAGCAGTGACGGGACTAGCGGGAGCACAGATACGCAGTATTTT.

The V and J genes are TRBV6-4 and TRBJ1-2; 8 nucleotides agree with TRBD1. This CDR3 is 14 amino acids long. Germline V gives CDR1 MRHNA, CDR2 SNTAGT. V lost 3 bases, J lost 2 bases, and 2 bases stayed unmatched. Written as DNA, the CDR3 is TGTGCCAGCAGTGAAGGACAGGGAAACTATGGCTACACCTTC. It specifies CASSEGQGNYGYTF.

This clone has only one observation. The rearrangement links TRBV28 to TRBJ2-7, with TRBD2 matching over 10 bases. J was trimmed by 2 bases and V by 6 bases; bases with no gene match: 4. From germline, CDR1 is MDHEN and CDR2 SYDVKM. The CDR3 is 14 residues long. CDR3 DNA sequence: TGTGCCAGCAGAGGGCTAGCGGGGGCCTACGAGCAGTACTTC. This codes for CASRGLAGAYEQYF.

The CDR3 sequence is CASSVAGVRYGYTF. The CDR3 DNA reads TGTGCCAGCAGCGTAGCGGGGGTTCGTTATGGCTACACCTTC. The chain is built from TRBV9 and TRBJ1-2, with D possibly TRBD1 on 5 matching bases. CDR3 length: 14 amino acids. The germline gives CDR1 SGDLS, CDR2 YYNGEE. V was trimmed by 0 bases and J by 5 bases, leaving 11 bases between them.

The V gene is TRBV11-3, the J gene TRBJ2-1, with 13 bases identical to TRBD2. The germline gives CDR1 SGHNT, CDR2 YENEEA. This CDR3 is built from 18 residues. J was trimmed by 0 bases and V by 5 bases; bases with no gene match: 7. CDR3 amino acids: CASSPGTSGMSSYNEQFF. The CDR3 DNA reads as TGTGCCAGCAGCCCCGGGACTAGCGGGATGAGCTCCTACAATGAGCAGTTCTTC.

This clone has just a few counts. DNA of the CDR3: TGTGCCAGTAGTATAAACCGAGACAATCAGCCCCAGCATTTT. This translates into CASSINRDNQPQHF. The chain is built from TRBV19 and TRBJ1-5; D is unclear. Trimming shortened V by 2 bases and J by 3 bases, and 8 bases separated the two germline ends. The CDR3 has 14 amino acids. Germline values: CDR1 LNHDA, CDR2 SQIVND (reference sequence).

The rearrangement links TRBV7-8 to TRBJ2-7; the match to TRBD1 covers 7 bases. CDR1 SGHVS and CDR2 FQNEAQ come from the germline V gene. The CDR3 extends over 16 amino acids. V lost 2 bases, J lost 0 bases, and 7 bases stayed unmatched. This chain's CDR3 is CASSLPDRASSYEQYF. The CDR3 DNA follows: TGTGCCAGCAGCTTACCCGACAGGGCCAGCTCCTACGAGCAGTACTTC. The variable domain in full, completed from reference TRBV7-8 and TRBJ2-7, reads GAGVSQSPRYKVAKRGQDVALRCDPISGHVSLFWYQQALGQGPEFLTYFQNEAQLDKSGLPSDRFFAERPEGSVSTLKIQRTQQEDSAVYLCASSLPDRASSYEQYFGPGTRLTVT.

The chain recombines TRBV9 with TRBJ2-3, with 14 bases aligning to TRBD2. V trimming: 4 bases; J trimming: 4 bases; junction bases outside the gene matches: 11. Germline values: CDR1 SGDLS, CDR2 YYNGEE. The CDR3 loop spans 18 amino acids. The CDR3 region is CASSFRLAGGLRSDTQYF. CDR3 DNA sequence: TGTGCCAGCAGCTTCCGACTAGCGGGGGGGCTCCGTTCAGATACGCAGTATTTT.

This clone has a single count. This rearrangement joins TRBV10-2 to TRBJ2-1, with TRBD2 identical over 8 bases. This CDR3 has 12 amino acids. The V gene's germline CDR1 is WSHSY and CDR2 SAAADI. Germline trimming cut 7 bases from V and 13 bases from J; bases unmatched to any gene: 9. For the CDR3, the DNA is TGCGCCAGCAACGAGGGAGCGGGAGTCCAGTTCTTC. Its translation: CASNEGAGVQFF.

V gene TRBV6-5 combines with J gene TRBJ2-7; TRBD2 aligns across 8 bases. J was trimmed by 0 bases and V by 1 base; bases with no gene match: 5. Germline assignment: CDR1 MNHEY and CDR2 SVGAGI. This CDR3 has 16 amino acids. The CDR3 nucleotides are TGTGCCAGCAGTTACTTGAGCGGGGGCCTCTCCTACGAGCAGTACTTC. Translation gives CASSYLSGGLSYEQYF.

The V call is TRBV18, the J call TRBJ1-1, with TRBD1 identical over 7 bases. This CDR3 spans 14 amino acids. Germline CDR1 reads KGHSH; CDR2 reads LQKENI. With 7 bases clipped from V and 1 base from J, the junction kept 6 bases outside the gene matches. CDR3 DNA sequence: TGTGCCAGCTTTTCGGGACAGACGAACACTGAAGCTTTCTTT. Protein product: CASFSGQTNTEAFF.

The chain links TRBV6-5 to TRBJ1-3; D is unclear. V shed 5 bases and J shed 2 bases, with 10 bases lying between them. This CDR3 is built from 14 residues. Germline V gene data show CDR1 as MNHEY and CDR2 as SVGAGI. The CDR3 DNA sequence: TGTGCCAGCAGTAAGCGGGTCCCTGGAAACACCATATATTTT. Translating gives CASSKRVPGNTIYF.

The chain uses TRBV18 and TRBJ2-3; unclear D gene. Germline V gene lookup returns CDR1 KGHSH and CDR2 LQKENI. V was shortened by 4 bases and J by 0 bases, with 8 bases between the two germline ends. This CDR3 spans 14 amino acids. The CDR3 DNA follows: TGTGCCAGCTCACAGGTGACAAGCACAGATACGCAGTATTTT. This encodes CASSQVTSTDTQYF.

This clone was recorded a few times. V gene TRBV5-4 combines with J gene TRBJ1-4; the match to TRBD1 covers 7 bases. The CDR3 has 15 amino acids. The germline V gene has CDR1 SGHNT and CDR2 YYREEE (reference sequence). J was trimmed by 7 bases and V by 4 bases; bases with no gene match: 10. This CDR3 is CASSKTGQEGEKLFF. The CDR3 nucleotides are TGTGCCAGCAGCAAGACCGGACAGGAGGGTGAAAAACTGTTTTTT.

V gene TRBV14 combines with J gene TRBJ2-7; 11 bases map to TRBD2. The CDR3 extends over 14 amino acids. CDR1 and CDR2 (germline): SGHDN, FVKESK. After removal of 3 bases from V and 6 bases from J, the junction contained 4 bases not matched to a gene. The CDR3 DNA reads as TGTGCCAGCAGCCAGACTAGCGGGAAAACCGAGCAGTACTTC. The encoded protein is CASSQTSGKTEQYF.

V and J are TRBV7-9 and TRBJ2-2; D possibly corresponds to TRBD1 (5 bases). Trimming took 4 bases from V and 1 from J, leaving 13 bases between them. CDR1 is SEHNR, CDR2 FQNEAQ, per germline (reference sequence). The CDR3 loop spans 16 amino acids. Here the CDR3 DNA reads TGTGCCAGCAGCTCCCGCAATACAGGGAACACCGGGGAGCTGTTTTTT. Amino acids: CASSSRNTGNTGELFF. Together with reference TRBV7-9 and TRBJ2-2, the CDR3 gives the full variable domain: DTGVSQNPRHKITKRGQNVTFRCDPISEHNRLYWYRQTLGQGPEFLTYFQNEAQLEKSRLLSDRFSAERPKGSFSTLEIQRTEQGDSAMYLCASSSRNTGNTGELFFGEGSRLTVL.

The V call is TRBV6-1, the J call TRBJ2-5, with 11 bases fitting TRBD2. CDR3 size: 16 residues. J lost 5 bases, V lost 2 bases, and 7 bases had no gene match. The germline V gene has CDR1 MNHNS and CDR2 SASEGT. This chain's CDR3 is CASSEMRIAGGETQYF. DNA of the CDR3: TGTGCCAGCAGTGAAATGCGGATAGCGGGAGGGGAGACCCAGTACTTC.

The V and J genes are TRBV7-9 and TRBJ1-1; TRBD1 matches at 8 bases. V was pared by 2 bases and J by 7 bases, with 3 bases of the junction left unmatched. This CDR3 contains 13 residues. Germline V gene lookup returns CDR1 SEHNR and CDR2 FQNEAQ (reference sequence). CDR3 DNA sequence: TGTGCCAGCAGCTTACATGGGACAGGTGAAGCTTTCTTT. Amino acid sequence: CASSLHGTGEAFF.